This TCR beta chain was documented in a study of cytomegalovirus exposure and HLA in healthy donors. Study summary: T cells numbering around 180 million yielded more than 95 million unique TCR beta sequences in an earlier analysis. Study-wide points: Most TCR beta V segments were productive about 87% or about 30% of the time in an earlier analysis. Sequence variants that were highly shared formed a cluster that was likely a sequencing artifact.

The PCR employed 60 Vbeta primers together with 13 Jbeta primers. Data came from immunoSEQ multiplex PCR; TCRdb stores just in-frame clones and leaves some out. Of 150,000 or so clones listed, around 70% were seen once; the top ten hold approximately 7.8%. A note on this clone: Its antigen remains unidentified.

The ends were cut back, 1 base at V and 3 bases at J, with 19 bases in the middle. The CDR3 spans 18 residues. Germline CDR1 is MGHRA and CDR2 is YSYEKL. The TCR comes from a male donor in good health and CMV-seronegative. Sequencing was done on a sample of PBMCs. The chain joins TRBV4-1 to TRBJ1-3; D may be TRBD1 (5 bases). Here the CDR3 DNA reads TGCGCCAGCAGCCAAGTGCGGACGGAGGGGAAAGGTGGAAACACCATATATTTT. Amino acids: CASSQVRTEGKGGNTIYF.